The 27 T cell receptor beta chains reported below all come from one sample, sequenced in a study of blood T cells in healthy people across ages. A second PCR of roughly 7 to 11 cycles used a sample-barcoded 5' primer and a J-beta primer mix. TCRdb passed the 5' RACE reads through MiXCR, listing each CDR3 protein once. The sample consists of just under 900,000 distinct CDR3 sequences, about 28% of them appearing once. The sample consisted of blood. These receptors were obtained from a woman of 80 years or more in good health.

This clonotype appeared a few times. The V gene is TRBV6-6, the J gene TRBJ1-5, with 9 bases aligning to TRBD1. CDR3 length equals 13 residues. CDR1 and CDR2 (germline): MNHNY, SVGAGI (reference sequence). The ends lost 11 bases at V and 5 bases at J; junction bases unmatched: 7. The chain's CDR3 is CACQWTGDQPQHF. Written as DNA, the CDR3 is TGTGCCTGCCAATGGACAGGGGATCAGCCCCAGCATTTT.

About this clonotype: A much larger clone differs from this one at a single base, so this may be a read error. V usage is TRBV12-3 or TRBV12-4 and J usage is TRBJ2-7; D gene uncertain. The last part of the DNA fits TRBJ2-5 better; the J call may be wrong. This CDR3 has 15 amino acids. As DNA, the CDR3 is TGTGCCAGCGGAAGGACCGCTTCGAGGTTGGAGACCCAGTACTTC. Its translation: CASGRTASRLETQYF.

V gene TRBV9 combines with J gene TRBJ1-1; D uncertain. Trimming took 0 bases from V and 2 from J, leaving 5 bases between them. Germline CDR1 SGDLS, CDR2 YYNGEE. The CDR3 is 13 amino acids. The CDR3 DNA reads TGTGCCAGCAGCGTAGTTGATAACACTGAAGCTTTCTTT. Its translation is CASSVVDNTEAFF.

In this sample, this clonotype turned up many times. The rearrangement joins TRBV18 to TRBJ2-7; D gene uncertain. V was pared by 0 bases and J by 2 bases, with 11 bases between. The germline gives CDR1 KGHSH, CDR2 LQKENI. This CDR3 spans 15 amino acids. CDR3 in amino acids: CASSPPLKGTYEQYF. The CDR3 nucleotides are TGTGCCAGCTCACCACCCTTGAAGGGAACCTACGAGCAGTACTTC.

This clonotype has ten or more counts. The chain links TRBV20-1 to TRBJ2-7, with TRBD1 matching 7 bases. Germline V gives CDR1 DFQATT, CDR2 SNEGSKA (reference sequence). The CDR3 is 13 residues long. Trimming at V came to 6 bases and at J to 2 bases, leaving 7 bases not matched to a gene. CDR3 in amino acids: CSAERQGTYEQYF. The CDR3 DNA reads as TGCAGTGCCGAAAGACAGGGAACCTACGAGCAGTACTTC.

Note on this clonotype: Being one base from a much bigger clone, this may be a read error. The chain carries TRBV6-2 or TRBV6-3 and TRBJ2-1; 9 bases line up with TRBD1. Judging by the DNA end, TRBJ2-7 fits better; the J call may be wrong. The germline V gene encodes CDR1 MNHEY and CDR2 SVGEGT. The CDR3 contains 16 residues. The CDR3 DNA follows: TGTGCCAGCAGCCATCGACAGGGGGGGTCCTACAATGAGCAGTACTTC. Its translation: CASSHRQGGSYNEQYF.

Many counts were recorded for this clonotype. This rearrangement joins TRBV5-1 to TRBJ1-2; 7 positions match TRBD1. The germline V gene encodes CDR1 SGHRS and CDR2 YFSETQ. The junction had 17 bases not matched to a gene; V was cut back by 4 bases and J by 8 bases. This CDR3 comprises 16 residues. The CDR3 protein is CASSTGTAGIHAGYTF. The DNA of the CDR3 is TGCGCCAGCAGCACCGGGACAGCGGGTATCCATGCGGGCTACACCTTC.

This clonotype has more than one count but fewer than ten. Written as DNA, the CDR3 is TGTGCCAGCAGGGAACGACAGACTGCTGCGTTCACAGATACGCAGTATTTT. Encoded protein: CASRERQTAAFTDTQYF. The chain employs TRBV6-1 and TRBJ2-3; TRBD1 is a possible D gene (5 bases). The V gene's germline CDR1 is MNHNS and CDR2 SASEGT. Trimming removed 6 bases from V and 2 bases from J, with 21 bases in between. CDR3 length: 17 residues.

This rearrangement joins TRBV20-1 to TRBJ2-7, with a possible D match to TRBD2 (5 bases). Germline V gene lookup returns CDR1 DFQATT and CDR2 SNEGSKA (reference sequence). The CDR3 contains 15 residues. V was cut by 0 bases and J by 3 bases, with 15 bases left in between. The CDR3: CSARDSPGMIYEQYF. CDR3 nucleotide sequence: TGCAGTGCTAGAGATTCCCCCGGGATGATCTACGAGCAGTACTTC.

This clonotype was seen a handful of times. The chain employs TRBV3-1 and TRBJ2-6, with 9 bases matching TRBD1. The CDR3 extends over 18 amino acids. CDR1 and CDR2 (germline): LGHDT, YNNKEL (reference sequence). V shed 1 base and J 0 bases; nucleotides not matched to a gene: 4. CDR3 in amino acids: CASSQGGQGFSGANVLTF. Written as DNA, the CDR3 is TGTGCCAGCAGCCAAGGGGGACAGGGTTTCTCTGGGGCCAACGTCCTGACTTTC.

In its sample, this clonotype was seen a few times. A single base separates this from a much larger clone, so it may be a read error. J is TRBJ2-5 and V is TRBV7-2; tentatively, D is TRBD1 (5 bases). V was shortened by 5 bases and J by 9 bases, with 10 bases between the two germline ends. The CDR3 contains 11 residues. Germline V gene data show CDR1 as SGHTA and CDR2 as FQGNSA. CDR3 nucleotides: TGTGCCAGCAGCCCCCAACAGGCCCAGTACTTC. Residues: CASSPQQAQYF.

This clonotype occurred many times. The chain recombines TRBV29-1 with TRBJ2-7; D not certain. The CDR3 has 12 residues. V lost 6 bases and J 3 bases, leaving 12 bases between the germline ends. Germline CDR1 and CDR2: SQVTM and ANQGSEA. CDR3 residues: CSVGSRSYEQYF. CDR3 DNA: TGCAGCGTAGGATCCCGGAGCTACGAGCAGTACTTC.

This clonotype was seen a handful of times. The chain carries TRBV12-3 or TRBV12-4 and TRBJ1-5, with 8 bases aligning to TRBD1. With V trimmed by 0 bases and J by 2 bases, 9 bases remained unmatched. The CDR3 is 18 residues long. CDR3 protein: CASSLAGQGLSRNQPQHF. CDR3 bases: TGTGCCAGCAGTTTAGCCGGACAGGGACTGAGTCGCAATCAGCCCCAGCATTTT.

This CDR3 reads CASSLARGIEEKLFF. The CDR3 nucleotides read TGTGCCAGCAGCTTAGCGAGGGGAATTGAGGAAAAACTGTTTTTT. The J gene is TRBJ1-4, the V gene TRBV7-2, with D possibly matching TRBD1 (5 bases). The germline gives CDR1 SGHTA, CDR2 FQGNSA. The CDR3 is 15 amino acids. The V end lost 0 bases, the J end lost 8 bases, and 13 bases lay between the germline ends.

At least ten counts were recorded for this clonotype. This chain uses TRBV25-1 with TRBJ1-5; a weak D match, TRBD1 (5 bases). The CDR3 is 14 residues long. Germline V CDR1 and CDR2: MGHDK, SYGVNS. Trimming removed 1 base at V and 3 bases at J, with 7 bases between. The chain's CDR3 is CASSELTVNQPQHF. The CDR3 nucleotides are TGTGCCAGCAGTGAATTGACAGTCAATCAGCCCCAGCATTTT.

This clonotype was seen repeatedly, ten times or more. The CDR3 bases are TGTGCCACCAGTGATCCGGTTAGCTCCTACAATGAGCAGTTCTTC. Its protein is CATSDPVSSYNEQFF. The genes are TRBV24-1 and TRBJ2-1; D gene uncertain. The ends were cut back, 3 bases at V and 0 bases at J, with 8 bases in the middle. This CDR3 has 15 amino acids. The germline gives CDR1 KGHDR, CDR2 SFDVKD.

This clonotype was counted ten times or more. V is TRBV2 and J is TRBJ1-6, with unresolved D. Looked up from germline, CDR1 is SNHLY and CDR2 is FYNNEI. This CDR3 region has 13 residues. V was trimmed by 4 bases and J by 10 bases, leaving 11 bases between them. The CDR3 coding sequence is TGTGCCAGCAGTGGGGAGTTAGTATCACCCCTCCACTTT. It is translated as CASSGELVSPLHF.

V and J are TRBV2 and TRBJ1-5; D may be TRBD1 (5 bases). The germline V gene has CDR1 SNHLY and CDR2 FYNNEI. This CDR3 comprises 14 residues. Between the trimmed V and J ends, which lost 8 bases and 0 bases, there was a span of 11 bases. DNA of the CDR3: TGTGCCAGCCAGGACAATTATAGCAATCAGCCCCAGCATTTT. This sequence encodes CASQDNYSNQPQHF.

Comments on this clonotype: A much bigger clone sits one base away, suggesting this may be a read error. The CDR3 loop is CAISVGLDVQFF. CDR3 DNA: TGTGCCATCAGTGTTGGGCTGGATGTGCAGTTCTTC. This chain joins TRBV10-3 and TRBJ2-1; D not resolved. V shed 4 bases and J shed 12 bases, with 13 bases lying between them. The CDR3 contains 12 residues. Germline CDR1 ENHRY, CDR2 SYGVKD.

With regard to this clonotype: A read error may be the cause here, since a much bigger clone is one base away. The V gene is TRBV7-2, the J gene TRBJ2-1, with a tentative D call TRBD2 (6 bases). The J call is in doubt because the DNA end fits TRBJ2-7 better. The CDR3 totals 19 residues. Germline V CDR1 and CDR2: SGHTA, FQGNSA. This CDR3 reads CASSLTRTHLANPYNEQYF. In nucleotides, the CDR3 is TGTGCCAGCAGTCTGACGAGGACTCATCTAGCGAATCCGTACAATGAGCAGTACTTC.

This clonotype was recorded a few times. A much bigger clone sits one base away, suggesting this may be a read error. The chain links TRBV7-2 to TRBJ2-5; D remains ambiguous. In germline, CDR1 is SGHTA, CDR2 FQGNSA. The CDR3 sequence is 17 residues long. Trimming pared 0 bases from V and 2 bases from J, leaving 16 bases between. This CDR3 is CASSLAGRAQRQETQYF. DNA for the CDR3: TGTGCCAGCAGCTTAGCAGGACGAGCGCAACGACAAGAGACCCAGTACTTC.

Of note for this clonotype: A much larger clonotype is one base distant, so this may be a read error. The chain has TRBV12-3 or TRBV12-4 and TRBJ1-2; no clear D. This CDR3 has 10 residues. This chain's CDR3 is CASSRYGCTF. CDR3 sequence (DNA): TGTGCCAGCAGTCGTTATGGCTGCACCTTC.

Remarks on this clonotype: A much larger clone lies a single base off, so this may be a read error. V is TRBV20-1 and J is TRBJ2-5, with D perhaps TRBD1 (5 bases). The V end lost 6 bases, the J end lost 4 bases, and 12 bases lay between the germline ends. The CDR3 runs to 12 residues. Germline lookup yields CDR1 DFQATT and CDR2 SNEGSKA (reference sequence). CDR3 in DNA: TGCAGTGCACCGGACAATTCAGAGACCCAGTACTTC. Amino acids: CSAPDNSETQYF.

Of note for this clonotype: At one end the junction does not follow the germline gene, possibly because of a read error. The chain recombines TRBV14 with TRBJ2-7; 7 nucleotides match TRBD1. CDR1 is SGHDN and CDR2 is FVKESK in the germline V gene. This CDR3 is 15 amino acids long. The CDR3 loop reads CTSSPGTALLYEQYF. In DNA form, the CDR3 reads TGTACCAGCAGCCCGGGGACAGCTCTGCTGTACGAGCAGTACTTC.

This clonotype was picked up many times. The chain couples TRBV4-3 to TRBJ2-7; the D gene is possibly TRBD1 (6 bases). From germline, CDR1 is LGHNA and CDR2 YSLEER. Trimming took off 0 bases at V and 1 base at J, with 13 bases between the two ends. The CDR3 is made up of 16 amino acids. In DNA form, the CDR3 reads TGCGCCAGCAGCCAAGATACAAGGGGGATTTCCTACGAGCAGTACTTC. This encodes CASSQDTRGISYEQYF.

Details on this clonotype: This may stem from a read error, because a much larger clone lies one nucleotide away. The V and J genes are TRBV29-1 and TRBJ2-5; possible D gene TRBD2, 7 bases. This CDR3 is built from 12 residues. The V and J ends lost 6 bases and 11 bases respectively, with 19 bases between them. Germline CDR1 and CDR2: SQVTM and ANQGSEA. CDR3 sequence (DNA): TGCAGCGTGGAGGGGGGGCGCGGTGAGCAGTACTTC. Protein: CSVEGGRGEQYF.

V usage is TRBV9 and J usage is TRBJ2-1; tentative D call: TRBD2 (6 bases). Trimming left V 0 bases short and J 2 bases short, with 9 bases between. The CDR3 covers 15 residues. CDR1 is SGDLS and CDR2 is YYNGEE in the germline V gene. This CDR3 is CASSVDGSTYNEQFF. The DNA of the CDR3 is TGTGCCAGCAGCGTAGACGGGAGTACCTACAATGAGCAGTTCTTC.